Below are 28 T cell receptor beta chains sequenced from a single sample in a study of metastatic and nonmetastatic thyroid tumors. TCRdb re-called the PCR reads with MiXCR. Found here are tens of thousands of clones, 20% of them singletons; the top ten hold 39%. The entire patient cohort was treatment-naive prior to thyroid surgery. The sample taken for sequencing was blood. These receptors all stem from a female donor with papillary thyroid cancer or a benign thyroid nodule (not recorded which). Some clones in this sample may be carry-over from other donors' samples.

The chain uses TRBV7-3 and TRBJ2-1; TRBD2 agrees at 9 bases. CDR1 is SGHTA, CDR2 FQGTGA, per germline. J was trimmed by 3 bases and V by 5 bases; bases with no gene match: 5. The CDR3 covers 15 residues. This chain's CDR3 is CASSALAGVYNEQFF. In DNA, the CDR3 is TGTGCCAGCAGCGCCTTAGCGGGGGTCTACAATGAGCAGTTCTTC.

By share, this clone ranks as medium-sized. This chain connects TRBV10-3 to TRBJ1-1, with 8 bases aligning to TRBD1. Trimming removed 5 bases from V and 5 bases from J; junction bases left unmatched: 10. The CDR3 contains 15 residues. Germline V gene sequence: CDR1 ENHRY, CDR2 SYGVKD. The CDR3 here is CAISTPGQGNTEAFF. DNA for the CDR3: TGTGCCATCAGTACCCCAGGACAGGGTAATACTGAAGCTTTCTTT.

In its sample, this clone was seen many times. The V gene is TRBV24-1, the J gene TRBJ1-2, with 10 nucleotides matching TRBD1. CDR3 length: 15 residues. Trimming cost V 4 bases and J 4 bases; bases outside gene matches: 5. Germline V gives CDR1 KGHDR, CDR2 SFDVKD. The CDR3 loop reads CATSDMTGGVYGYTF. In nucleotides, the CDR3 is TGTGCCACCAGTGACATGACAGGGGGCGTCTATGGCTACACCTTC.

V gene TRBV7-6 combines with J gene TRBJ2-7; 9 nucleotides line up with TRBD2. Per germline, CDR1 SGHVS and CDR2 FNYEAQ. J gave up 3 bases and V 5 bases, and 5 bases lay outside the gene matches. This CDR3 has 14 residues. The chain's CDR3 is CASSQRGRGYEQYF. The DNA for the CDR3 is TGTGCCAGCAGCCAACGCGGGAGGGGCTACGAGCAGTACTTC.

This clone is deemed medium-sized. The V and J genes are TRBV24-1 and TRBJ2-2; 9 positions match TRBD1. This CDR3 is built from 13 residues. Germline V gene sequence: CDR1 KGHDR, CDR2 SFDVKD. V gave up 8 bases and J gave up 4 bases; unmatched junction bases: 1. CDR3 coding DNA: TGTGCCACCACGGGACAGGGCACCGGGGAGCTGTTTTTT. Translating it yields CATTGQGTGELFF.

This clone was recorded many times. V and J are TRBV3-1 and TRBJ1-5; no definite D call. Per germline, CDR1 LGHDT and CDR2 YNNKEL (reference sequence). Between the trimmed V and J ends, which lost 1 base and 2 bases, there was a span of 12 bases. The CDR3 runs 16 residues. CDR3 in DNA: TGTGCCAGCAGCCAAGGGTGGATGGGTGGCAATCAGCCCCAGCATTTT. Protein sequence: CASSQGWMGGNQPQHF. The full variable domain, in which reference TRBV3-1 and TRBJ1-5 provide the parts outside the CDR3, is DTAVSQTPKYLVTQMGNDKSIKCEQNLGHDTMYWYKQDSKKFLKIMFSYNNKELIINETVPNRFSPKSPDKAHLNLHINSLELGDSAVYFCASSQGWMGGNQPQHFGDGTRLSIL.

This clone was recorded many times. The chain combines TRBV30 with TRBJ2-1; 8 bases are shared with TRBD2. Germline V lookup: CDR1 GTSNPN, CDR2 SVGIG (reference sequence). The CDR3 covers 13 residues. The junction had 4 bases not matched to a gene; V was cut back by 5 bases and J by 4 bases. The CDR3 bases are TGTGCCTGGGTCCGGGGGGGGTACAATGAGCAGTTCTTC. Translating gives CAWVRGGYNEQFF.

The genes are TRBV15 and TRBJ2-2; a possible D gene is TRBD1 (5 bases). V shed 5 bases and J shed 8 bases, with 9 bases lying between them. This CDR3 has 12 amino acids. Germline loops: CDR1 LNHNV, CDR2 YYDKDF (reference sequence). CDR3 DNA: TGTGCCACCAGCCGTAGGACAGGGGAGCTGTTTTTT. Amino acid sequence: CATSRRTGELFF.

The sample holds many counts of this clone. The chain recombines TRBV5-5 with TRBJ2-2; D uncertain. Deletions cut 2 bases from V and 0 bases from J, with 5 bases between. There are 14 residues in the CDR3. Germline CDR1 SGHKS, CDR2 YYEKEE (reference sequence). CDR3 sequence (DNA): TGTGCCAGCAGCTTATACCCGAACACCGGGGAGCTGTTTTTT. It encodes CASSLYPNTGELFF. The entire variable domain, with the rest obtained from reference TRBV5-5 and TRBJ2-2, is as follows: DAGVTQSPTHLIKTRGQQVTLRCSPISGHKSVSWYQQVLGQGPQFIFQYYEKEERGRGNFPDRFSARQFPNYSSELNVNALLLGDSALYLCASSLYPNTGELFFGEGSRLTVL.

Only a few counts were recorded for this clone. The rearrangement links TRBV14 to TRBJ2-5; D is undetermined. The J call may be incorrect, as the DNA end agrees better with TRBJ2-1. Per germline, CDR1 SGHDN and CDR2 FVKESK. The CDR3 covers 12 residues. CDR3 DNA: TGTGCCAGCAGCTCGTCCCGGAATGAGCAGTTCTTC. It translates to CASSSSRNEQFF.

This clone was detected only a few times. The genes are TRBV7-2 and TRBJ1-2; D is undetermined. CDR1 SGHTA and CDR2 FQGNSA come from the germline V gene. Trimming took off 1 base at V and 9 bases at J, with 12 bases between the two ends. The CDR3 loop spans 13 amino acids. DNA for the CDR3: TGTGCCAGCAGCTTAGAACAGATTTCTCGCTACACCTTC. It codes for CASSLEQISRYTF.

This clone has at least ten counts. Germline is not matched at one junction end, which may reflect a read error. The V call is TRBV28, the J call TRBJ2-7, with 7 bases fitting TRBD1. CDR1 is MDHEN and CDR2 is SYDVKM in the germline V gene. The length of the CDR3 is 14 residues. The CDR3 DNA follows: TGTGCCAGCTTCGCCAGACAGGGCTCCCACGAGCAGTACTTC. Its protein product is CASFARQGSHEQYF.

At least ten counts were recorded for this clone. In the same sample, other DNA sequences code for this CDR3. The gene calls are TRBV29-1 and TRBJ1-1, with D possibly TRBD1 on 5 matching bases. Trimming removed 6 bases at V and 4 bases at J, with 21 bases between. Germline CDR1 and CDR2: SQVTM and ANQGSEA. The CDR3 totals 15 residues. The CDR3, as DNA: TGCAGCGTAGGGGCGGGGTACATGACGGGCACTGAAGCTTTCTTT. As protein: CSVGAGYMTGTEAFF.

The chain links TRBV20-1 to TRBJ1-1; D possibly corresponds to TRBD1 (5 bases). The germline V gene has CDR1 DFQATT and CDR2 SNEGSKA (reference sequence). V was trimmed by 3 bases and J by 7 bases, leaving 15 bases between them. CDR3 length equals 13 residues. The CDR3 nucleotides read TGCAGTGCTAGGGGGCAGACAGACTATGAAGCTTTCTTT. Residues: CSARGQTDYEAFF.

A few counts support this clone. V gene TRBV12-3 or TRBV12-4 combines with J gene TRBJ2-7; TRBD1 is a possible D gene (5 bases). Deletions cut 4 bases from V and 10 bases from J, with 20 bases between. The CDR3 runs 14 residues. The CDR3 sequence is CASSSVLGQKEQYF. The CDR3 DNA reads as TGTGCCAGCAGTTCCGTTCTGGGGCAGAAGGAACAGTACTTC.

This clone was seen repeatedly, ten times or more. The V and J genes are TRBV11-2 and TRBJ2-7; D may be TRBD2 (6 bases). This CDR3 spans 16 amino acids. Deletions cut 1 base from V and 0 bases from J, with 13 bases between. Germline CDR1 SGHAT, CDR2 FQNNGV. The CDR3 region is CASSLVGGRSSYEQYF. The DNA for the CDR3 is TGTGCCAGCAGCTTAGTTGGTGGGAGGAGCTCCTACGAGCAGTACTTC.

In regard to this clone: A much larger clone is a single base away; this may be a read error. Here the CDR3 DNA reads TGTGCCAGCAGTCCTAAGTACCAAGGGACAGCTAACTATGGCTACACCTTC. Protein sequence: CASSPKYQGTANYGYTF. V gene TRBV28 combines with J gene TRBJ1-2; TRBD1 matches at 7 bases. The CDR3 has 17 amino acids. With 5 bases clipped from V and 0 bases from J, the junction kept 12 bases outside the gene matches. The V gene's germline CDR1 is MDHEN and CDR2 SYDVKM.

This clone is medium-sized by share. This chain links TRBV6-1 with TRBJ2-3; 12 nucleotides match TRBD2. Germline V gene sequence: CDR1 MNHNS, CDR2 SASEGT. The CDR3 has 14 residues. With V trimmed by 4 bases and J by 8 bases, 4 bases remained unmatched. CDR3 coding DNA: TGTGCCAGCAGTGCCGGACTAGCGGGGAGTACGCAGTATTTT. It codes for CASSAGLAGSTQYF.

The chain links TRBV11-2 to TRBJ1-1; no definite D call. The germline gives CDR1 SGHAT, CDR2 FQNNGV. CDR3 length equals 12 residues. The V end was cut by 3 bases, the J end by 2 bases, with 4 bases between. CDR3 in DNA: TGTGCCAGCAGCTTTGGAAACACTGAAGCTTTCTTT. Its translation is CASSFGNTEAFF. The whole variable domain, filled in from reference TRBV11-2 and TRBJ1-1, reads EAGVAQSPRYKIIEKRQSVAFWCNPISGHATLYWYQQILGQGPKLLIQFQNNGVVDDSQLPKDRFSAERLKGVDSTLKIQPAKLEDSAVYLCASSFGNTEAFFGQGTRLTVV.

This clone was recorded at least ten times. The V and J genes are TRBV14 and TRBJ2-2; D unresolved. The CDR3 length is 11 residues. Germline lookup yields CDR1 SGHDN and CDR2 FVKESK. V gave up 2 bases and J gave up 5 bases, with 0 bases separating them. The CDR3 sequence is CASSQTGELFF. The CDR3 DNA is TGTGCCAGCAGCCAAACCGGGGAGCTGTTTTTT.

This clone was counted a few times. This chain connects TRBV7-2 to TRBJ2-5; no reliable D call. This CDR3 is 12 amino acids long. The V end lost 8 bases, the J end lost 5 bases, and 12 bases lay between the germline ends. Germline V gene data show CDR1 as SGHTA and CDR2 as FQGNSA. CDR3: CASLGGLETQYF. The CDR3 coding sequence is TGTGCCAGCCTGGGTGGTCTGGAGACCCAGTACTTC.

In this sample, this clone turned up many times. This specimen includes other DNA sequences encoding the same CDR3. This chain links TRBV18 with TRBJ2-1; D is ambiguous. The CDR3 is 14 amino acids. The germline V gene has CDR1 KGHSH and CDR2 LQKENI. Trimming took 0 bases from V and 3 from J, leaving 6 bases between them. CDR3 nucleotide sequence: TGTGCCAGCTCACCACCAGTCGACTACAATGAGCAGTTCTTC. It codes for CASSPPVDYNEQFF.

CDR3 in DNA: TGCAGTGCTACGGGGCCAGGAAACATTCAGTACTTC. Residues: CSATGPGNIQYF. V usage is TRBV20-1 and J usage is TRBJ2-4; D assignment may be TRBD1 or TRBD2 (5 bases each). Trimming took 4 bases from V and 6 from J, leaving 10 bases between them. This CDR3 is built from 12 residues. The germline gives CDR1 DFQATT, CDR2 SNEGSKA (reference sequence).

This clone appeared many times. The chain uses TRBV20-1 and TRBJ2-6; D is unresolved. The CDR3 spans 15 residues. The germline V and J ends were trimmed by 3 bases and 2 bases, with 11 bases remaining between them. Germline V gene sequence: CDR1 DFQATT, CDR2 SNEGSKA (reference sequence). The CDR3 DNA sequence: TGCAGTGCTAGGAGGCAAGACACTGGGGCCAACGTCCTGACTTTC. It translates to CSARRQDTGANVLTF.

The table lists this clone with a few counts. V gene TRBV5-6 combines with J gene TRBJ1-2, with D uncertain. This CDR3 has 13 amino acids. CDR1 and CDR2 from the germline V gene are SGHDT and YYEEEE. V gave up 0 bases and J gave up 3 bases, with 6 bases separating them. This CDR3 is CASSLVQDYGYTF. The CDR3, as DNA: TGTGCCAGCAGCTTGGTCCAGGACTATGGCTACACCTTC. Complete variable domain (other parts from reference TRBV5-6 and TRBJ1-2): DAGVTQSPTHLIKTRGQQVTLRCSPKSGHDTVSWYQQALGQGPQFIFQYYEEEERQRGNFPDRFSGHQFPNYSSELNVNALLLGDSALYLCASSLVQDYGYTFGSGTRLTVV.

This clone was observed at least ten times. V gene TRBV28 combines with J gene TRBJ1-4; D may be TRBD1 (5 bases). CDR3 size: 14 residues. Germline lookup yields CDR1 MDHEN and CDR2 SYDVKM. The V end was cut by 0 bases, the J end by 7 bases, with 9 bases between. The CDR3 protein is CASSLWGPGEKLFF. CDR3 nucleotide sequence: TGTGCCAGCAGTTTATGGGGGCCGGGTGAAAAACTGTTTTTT.

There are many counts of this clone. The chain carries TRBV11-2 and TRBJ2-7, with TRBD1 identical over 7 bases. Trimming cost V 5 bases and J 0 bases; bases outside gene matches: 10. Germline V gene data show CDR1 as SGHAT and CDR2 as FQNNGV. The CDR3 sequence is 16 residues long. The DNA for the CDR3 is TGTGCCAGCAGCAACTACAGGGGACCCAGCTCCTACGAGCAGTACTTC. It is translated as CASSNYRGPSSYEQYF.

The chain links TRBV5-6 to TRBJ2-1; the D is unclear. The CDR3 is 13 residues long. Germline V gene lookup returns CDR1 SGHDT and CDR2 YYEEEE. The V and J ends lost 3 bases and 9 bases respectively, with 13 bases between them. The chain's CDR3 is CASSSSLSPEQFF. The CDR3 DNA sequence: TGTGCCAGCAGCTCCTCCCTTAGTCCTGAGCAGTTCTTC.